The entry below gives a single T cell receptor (beta chain) sequence along with its context. This clone has a single count. Its antigen is currently not known. The input lacks base qualities; no much larger clone sits a single base away. V loses 1 base of germline sequence and J loses 1 base, and the interval between the two ends is 12 bases. CDR1 SGHDT and CDR2 YYEEEE are derived from the germline V gene. Inclusive of the bounding cysteine and phenylalanine, the CDR3 is 16 residues long. Kept here is only the CDR3 DNA, which spans 48 bases and is read in frame from base 1. TCRbeta CDR3 regions were amplified from genomic DNA by means of the immunoSEQ Assay, a bias-controlled multiplex PCR. Per the source publication's procedure: The number of nucleated cells in each sample was estimated from the amplification of reference gene primers within the assay. To quantify the absolute abundance of each unique TCRbeta CDR3 rearrangement, sequence reads were collapsed and filtered. For each sample, productive Simpson clonality was calculated as the square root of Simpson's diversity index across productive rearrangements. TCRdb mirrors the immuneACCESS table, restricted to in-frame sequences. Some clones are absent from its copies; in checked studies, under half trace to an unresolved V gene, and the reason for the others is unknown. D and trimming were read from the DNA, whereas the V and J calls and clone size are those reported in that table. The sample table holds over 150,000 clones, of which under 95% were seen once. The top ten constitute approximately 0.59% of the sample.

The data were taken from a study of blood T cell repertoires in COVID-19 (dated by TCRdb to the early 2020s). Study-level background: The collaborator samples originated in the United States, Italy and Spain and spanned the acute and convalescent phases of COVID-19. The material from the prospective study consisted of cDNA or gDNA derived from T cells, B-cell-depleted T cells, or PBMCs. Samples came from the ongoing ImmuneRACE study (first 160 participants) plus 1,254 subjects from 6 global collaborators. The sample metadata nearly always contained a de-identified subject ID, COVID-19 status, age in years and sex. The dataset comprised deeply sampled blood TCRbeta repertoires from subjects exposed to, actively infected with, or recovered from COVID-19. The repertoires were made available in a free public database intended to serve as a resource for research on the immune response to SARS-CoV-2. HLA class I and class II types, where available, came from metadata supplied by the sample provider rather than from assay-based typing.

The collaborating institutions used their own protocols to collect whole blood in K2EDTA tubes. For TCRbeta analysis, collaborators shipped samples in one of three forms: frozen whole blood, isolated PBMCs, or DNA extracted from either of those sample types. The study at large found these results: The quantity of clinical and demographic metadata differed by source and by participant and was supplied without curation.

This clonotype was sampled from a man in his fifties with acute or convalescent COVID-19. Sequencing was done on a sample of peripheral blood. This chain is built from TRBV5-6 and TRBJ1-5; TRBD1 is perhaps the D gene, given 5 matching bases. The DNA sequence is as follows: TGTGCCAGCAGCTTGACCTCCGGGGGGAGCAATCAGCCCCAGCATTTT. Its protein product is CASSLTSGGSNQPQHF.